This T cell receptor beta chain was sequenced during a study of cytomegalovirus exposure and HLA in healthy donors (dated by TCRdb to 2015 to 2018). With regard to the full study: According to a later analysis, one platform produced both the roughly 130 validation repertoires and the 720 or so repertoires of the first cohort. The study aimed to test whether cataloging public T cell receptors could reveal signatures of past pathogen exposure. A separate validation cohort of 100 to 150 different subjects was used in addition to the 666-subject first cohort. High-throughput TCR immunosequencing, statistical association of individual TCRs with disease status, and machine learning were combined to predict cytomegalovirus infection status. The research as a whole found: Across donors, most TCR sequences were observed very rarely, whereas some public TCRs were present in many individuals. The classifier was reported to diagnose cytomegalovirus status with high specificity and sensitivity in both the original and validation cohorts. A later analysis lacked HLA typing for the validation cohort, so it scored co-occurrence in that cohort across all 110 or so repertoires. In vitro tests confirmed that a few of the cytomegalovirus-associated TCR beta chains recognize cytomegalovirus antigens. The study gave a list of over 150 TCR beta chains associated with cytomegalovirus. The authors suggested that the approach could potentially be generalized to other disease states and immunological phenotypes. In a later analysis, TCRs clustered in the first cohort were found to also tend to co-occur in the roughly 130 validation repertoires, with 90% to 95% of cluster scores above 0.

The library was made by the immunoSEQ multiplex PCR assay. The paper's data handling went like this. A statistical classification framework was developed to diagnose cytomegalovirus status using the catalog of TCR beta chain sequences. As stored in TCRdb, this immuneACCESS dataset retains in-frame rearrangements with V and J assigned. A fraction of the clones does not appear; measured against another copy, unresolved V genes explain less than half of the discrepancy, and the remainder lacks a known reason. The DNA was the basis for D and trimming; V, J and clone size are from that table. The sample table lists some 120,000 clones, 85% to 90% of them with a count of one. The biggest ten clones account for roughly 2% of the sample. Donors formed part of the validation cohort, which comprised about 120 subjects and was distinct from the first cohort of over 500 subjects. For this clone: Its antigen target is currently unknown. There are no base qualities to consult, and no much larger clone falls within one base.

Taken from the germline V gene (reference sequence), the CDR1 and CDR2 loops are GTSNPN and SVGIG. The CDR3 runs 15 amino acids, cysteine and phenylalanine included. Only CDR3 DNA is held: 45 bases, read in frame from base 1. Deletion took 4 bases off V and 4 bases off J, with a span of 17 bases between the germline ends. Sequences were obtained from PBMCs. This sequence originates from a woman in her twenties or thirties in good health and CMV-seronegative. The chain is assembled from TRBV30 and TRBJ1-3; TRBD1 is a weak D gene call, 5 bases matching. The CDR3 loop reads CAWNANRFKGNTIYF. The sequence in DNA is TGTGCCTGGAATGCTAACAGGTTTAAGGGAAACACCATATATTTT.